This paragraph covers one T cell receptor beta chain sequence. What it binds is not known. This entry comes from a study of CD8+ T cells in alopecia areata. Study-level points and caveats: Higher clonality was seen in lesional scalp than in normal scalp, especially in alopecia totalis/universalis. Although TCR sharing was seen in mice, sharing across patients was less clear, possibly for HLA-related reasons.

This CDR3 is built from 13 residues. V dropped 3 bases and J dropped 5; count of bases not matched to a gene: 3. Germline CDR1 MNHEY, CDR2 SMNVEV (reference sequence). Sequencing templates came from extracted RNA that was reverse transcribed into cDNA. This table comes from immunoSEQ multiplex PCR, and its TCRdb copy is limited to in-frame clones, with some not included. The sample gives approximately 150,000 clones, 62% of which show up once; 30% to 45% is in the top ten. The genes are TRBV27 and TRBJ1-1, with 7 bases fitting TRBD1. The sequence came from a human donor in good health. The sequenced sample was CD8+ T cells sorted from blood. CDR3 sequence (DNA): TGTGCCAGCAGTTTTACAGGGGTTACTGAAGCTTTCTTT. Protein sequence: CASSFTGVTEAFF.